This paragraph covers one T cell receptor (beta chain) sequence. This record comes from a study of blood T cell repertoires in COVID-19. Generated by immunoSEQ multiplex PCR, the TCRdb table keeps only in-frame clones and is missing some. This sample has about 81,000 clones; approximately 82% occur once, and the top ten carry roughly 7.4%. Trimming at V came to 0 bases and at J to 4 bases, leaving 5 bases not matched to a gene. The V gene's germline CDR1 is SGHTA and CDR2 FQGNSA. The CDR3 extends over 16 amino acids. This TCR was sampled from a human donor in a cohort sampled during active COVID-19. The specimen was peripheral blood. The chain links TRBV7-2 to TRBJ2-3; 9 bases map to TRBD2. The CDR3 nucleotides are TGTGCCAGCAGCTTAGCGGGTAGCGGGGGAGCAGATACGCAGTATTTT. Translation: CASSLAGSGGADTQYF.